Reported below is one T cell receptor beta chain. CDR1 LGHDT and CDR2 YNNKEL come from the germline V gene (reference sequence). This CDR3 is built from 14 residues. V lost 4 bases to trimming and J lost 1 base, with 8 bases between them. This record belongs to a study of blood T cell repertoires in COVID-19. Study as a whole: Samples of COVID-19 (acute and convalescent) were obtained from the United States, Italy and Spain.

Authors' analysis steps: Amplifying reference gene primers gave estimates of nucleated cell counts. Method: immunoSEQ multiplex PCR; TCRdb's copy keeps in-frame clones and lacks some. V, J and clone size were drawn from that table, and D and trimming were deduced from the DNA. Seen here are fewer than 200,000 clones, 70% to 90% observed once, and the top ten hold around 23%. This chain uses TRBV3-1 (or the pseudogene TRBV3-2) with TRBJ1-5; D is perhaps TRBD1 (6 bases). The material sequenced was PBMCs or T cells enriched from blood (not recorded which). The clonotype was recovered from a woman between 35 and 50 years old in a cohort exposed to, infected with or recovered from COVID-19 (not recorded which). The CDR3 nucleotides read TGTGCCAGCAGCCTCGGACAGAGCAATCAGCCCCAGCATTTT. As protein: CASSLGQSNQPQHF.